This T cell receptor (beta chain) was profiled in a study of cytomegalovirus exposure and HLA in healthy donors (dated by TCRdb to about 2017). Background for the entire study: An earlier analysis of several hundred of the donors reported approximately 290 Gb of sequence data and 117 million unique TCR beta sequences from about 180 million T cells. The study combined high-throughput TCR immunosequencing, statistical association of individual TCRs with disease status, and machine learning to predict cytomegalovirus infection status. Using immunosequencing, the study profiled T cell repertoires from 550 to 750 subjects and related those repertoires to cytomegalovirus serostatus. Among the roughly 400 genotyped donors, 75% to 90% belonged to the genetic ancestry cluster associated with self-reported Caucasian donors. Among a few hundred genotyped donors of the cohort, an average of around 240,000 unique TCR beta nucleotide sequences were sequenced per donor, roughly 18% of them non-productive. Donor age, sex, ethnicity and CMV serostatus were collected together with the repertoire data. The later analysis used no new phenotypic data to find candidate immune exposures, relying instead on TCR beta sequences and their occurrence across donors. Typing coverage varied by locus: roughly 629-640 donors for A, B, C, DRB1 and DQB1; approximately 560 for DQA1; nearly 610 for DPA1; roughly 470 for DPB1. Class I and class II HLA loci were covered by the typing at four-digit resolution. A later genetic analysis took genome-wide SNP genotypes for about 65% of the 666 donors and used that subset as a discovery cohort. To study patterns of TCR occurrence, a later analysis re-analyzed previously published TCR beta repertoires from several hundred donors and added high-resolution HLA genotyping. The study aimed to test whether signatures of past pathogen exposure could be identified by cataloging public T cell receptors. Besides the first cohort of roughly 660 subjects, a separate validation cohort made up of roughly 120 different subjects was used. To decide whether each TCR beta V gene segment behaved as functional or pseudogenic, an earlier analysis of 587 of the donors relied on high-throughput TCR beta sequencing. About 280 gigabases of sequencing data and approximately 92 million unique TCR sequences made up an early release that covered over 550 HLA-typed donors. Five DR-DQ haplotypes were treated as single units for association and clustering because of strong linkage in the cohort. Every discovery cohort repertoire had been produced on one sequencing platform. The paper as a whole reports these results and caveats: Immune exposure information for the cohort was limited to CMV serostatus. According to the authors, the approach could potentially be generalized to other disease states and immunological phenotypes. A later analysis found that TCR association rates varied across HLA loci, with DRB1 alleles showing the most associated TCRs and HLA-C alleles the fewest. In an earlier analysis of several hundred of the donors, most TCR beta V segments were observed in productive rearrangements about 90% or about 30% of the time, broadly matching IMGT annotations. At a false discovery rate of 0.05, a later analysis linked some 17,000 TCR beta sequences to specific HLA alleles. The sequencing pipeline was judged likely to have produced a cluster of highly shared sequence variants as a technical artifact. Because the 87-base-pair reads could not distinguish some IMGT-functional V segments, including TRBV6-2 and TRBV6-3, those segments were excluded. Most TCR sequences were seen in very few donors, while some public TCRs were found in many individuals. HLA typing was unavailable for some donors at each locus, so association tests used only the typed subset. The study gave a list of 150 to 200 TCR beta chains associated with cytomegalovirus. When HLA alleles, especially DR and DQ, strongly co-occurred, TCR associations were difficult to assign to individual alleles. Approximately 16 rarely observed V segments, including chromosome 9 orphons, were excluded from the earlier analysis of some 590 of the donors because counts were too low. Correlated functional status among segregating V segments might reflect linkage disequilibrium, but an unknown experimental factor could not be ruled out. In this cohort, only TCR beta chains were sequenced, and detectable features were limited by the absence of alpha or paired-chain data. Most CMV-associated TCR beta chains appeared to be HLA-restricted in a later analysis, and the HLA associations seemed to be driven largely by CMV exposure. In a later analysis, HLA-associated TCR beta chains showed more clonal expansion and lower generation probabilities than non-associated chains that were equally common. A later genetic analysis associated a missense DCLRE1C variant with V-gene and J-gene trimming of TCR beta chains, and an independent cohort replicated the association. In a later analysis, several top co-occurrence clusters were reported to appear linked to parvovirus B19, influenza, CMV and Epstein-Barr virus. A later genetic analysis reported fewer N-insertions in productive TCRs among donors in an Asian-associated ancestry cluster than the roughly 700-donor mean. A further reported finding was that TCR beta sequences accurately predicted the HLA-A and HLA-B alleles for most subjects in the first cohort. A few of the identified cytomegalovirus-associated TCR beta chains were confirmed in vitro to be specific for cytomegalovirus antigens. In both the original and validation cohorts, the classifier was reported to diagnose cytomegalovirus status with high specificity and sensitivity. Sequencing depth was assumed to be roughly uniform across donors in the presence/absence analyses, though that assumption may not hold.

Inclusive of the bounding cysteine and phenylalanine, the CDR3 is 13 residues long. Kept here is only the CDR3 DNA, which spans 39 bases and is read in frame from base 1. After removal of 6 bases from V and 4 bases from J, the junction retains 5 bases not matched to a gene. The germline V gene encodes CDR1 SGHDN and CDR2 FVKESK. The cohort consisted of some 730 healthy bone marrow donors. At the time of sampling, all cohort members were nominally healthy, though unrecorded immune exposures were likely present. The donor tested CMV seropositive and was one of the 289 seropositive cohort members. A peripheral blood sample was provided by each donor, and peripheral blood mononuclear cells were used for TCR beta sequencing. Genomic DNA extraction from the blood cell samples was performed with the Qiagen DNeasy Blood Extraction Kit. Library generation was performed with the immunoSEQ multiplex PCR assay. A mixture of 60 forward primers for TCR Vbeta segments and 13 reverse primers for TCR Jbeta segments was used in the multiplex PCR. A multiplex PCR assay on genomic DNA amplified the CDR3 region of rearranged TCR beta genes. The Illumina HiSeq System was used to sequence the amplified TCR beta libraries as 87-base-pair reads. From the authors' description of their analysis: A later analysis tallied 75 million to 95 million unique TCR beta chains across the approximately 670 repertoires, and around 12 million of those chains were shared by two or more donors. Raw reads were error-corrected and collapsed into unique sequences with a nearest-neighbor algorithm that merged closely related sequences to remove PCR and sequencing errors. V, D and J gene segments were assigned by aligning CDR3 sequences to IMGT reference sequences. For a sequence to be retained, a match of at least six nucleotides was required to both a V gene segment and a J gene segment. Rearrangements were classified as productive when the CDR3 lacked stop codons and remained in frame with V and J, and all other rearrangements were classified as non-productive. CDR3 was defined according to IMGT convention as the region running from the second conserved V-encoded cysteine to the conserved J-encoded phenylalanine. Sequences without an unambiguous match to a single V gene segment were excluded from the earlier analysis of several hundred of the donors. In an earlier analysis of some 590 of the donors, a V segment was called functional when productive rearrangements were above 56.7%, and segregating when the standard deviation between donors exceeded 5%. A statistical classification framework was built to diagnose cytomegalovirus status from the catalog of TCR beta chain sequences. In a later analysis, TCR nucleotide sequences were compared against IMGT/GENE-DB human TR gene sequences so that V and J genes could be assigned. A later analysis assigned CDR3 sequences and most-parsimonious VDJ recombination scenarios with the TCRdist pipeline. A later analysis defined each TCR beta chain by its CDR3 amino acid sequence plus V-gene family, and excluded reads lacking a unique V-gene family. To address suspected cross-contamination and a sequencing artifact, a later analysis removed 592 highly shared, low-generation-probability nucleotide sequences. In a later analysis, a clonal expansion index for each public chain was calculated from normalized within-repertoire ranks of inferred template counts. Generation probabilities in a later analysis came from a VDJ recombination model fitted to out-of-frame rearrangements, and those results were checked against IGoR. Hypergeometric tests were used in a later analysis to score TCR-TCR, TCR-HLA and TCR-CMV co-occurrence, with a repertoire-size bias correction applied to the TCR pairs. To estimate false discovery rates, a later analysis permuted the HLA or CMV assignments 20 times. A later analysis grouped co-occurring TCRs with DBSCAN, adding TCRdist sequence similarity when clustering within HLA-allele-positive subsets. Co-occurrence clustering excluded repertoires with fewer than 30,000 or more than 120,000 public chains, plus five with anomalous nucleotide sharing. The table comes from immuneACCESS by way of TCRdb, which keeps in-frame sequences with V and J called. Part of the clones is missing from these tables; in studies checked, under half for an unresolved V gene and the rest for unknown reasons. V and J calls and clone size are given by that table; D and trimming were obtained from the DNA. The sample table contains about 170,000 clones; only one count was recorded for 80% of them. Together, the top ten hold under 6% of the sample.

Concerning this clone: Its binding antigen is unknown. Nothing much larger sits one base from this clone, and base qualities are not available.

Sequencing used PBMCs. The sequence derives from a woman between 45 and 65 years old in good health and CMV-seropositive. This chain joins TRBV14 to TRBJ2-7; 8 junctional bases match TRBD1. In nucleotides, the sequence is TGTGCCAGCAGTCATACAGGGGGGTACGAGCAGTACTTC. The encoded protein is CASSHTGGYEQYF.